A selection of T cell receptor beta chains follows, all from one sample in a study of cytomegalovirus exposure and HLA in healthy donors. Sequenced by immunoSEQ multiplex PCR; TCRdb stores in-frame clones only, minus some. The sample yields under 200,000 clones, about 63% seen once. Material for sequencing was PBMCs. All receptors come from a woman aged 40 to 50 in good health and CMV-seropositive. The CDR3 runs from the conserved cysteine through the conserved F or W. The D gene is left open where the match is weak. Some rows have no size entry. The others give once, few or many, or a class for an expanded clone.

>TRBD1|.|TRBJ2-7|TRBV18
CASSPGQGDEQYF
TGTGCCAGCTCACCCGGGCAGGGGGACGAGCAGTACTTC
>TRBD1|.|TRBJ1-2|TRBV6-6
CASSPRGPTNYGYTF
TGTGCCAGCAGTCCCAGGGGGCCGACGAACTACGGCTACACCTTC
>TRBD2|.|TRBJ2-2|TRBV9
CASSVLSGANTGELFF
TGTGCCAGCAGCGTCTTAAGCGGGGCGAACACCGGGGAGCTGTTTTTT
>.|.|TRBJ1-5|TRBV28
CASTGRVPNQPQHF
TGTGCCAGCACCGGTCGGGTCCCCAATCAGCCCCAGCATTTT
>.|.|TRBJ1-1|TRBV9
CASSVEPTGGEAFF
TGTGCCAGCAGCGTAGAACCTACGGGGGGTGAAGCTTTCTTT
>TRBD1|.|TRBJ1-4|TRBV13
CASSPPGGATNEKLFF
TGTGCCAGCAGCCCACCAGGGGGTGCAACTAATGAAAAACTGTTTTTT
>.|many|TRBJ1-3|TRBV7-9
CASSPNRGGNTIYF
TGTGCCAGCAGCCCCAACCGGGGGGGAAACACCATATATTTT
>TRBD1|.|TRBJ2-7|TRBV5-1
CASSRQGLDEQYF
TGCGCCAGCAGCCGACAGGGGTTGGACGAGCAGTACTTC
>TRBD1|.|TRBJ1-4|TRBV7-7
CASSAGTGGEKLFF
TGTGCTAGCAGTGCCGGGACAGGGGGGGAAAAACTGTTTTTT
>.|.|TRBJ1-1|TRBV27
CASSPNRVTVNPEAFF
TGTGCCAGCAGCCCGAATCGGGTGACGGTGAACCCTGAAGCTTTCTTT
>TRBD1|.|TRBJ1-5|TRBV19
CASSVRQGNRPQHF
TGTGCCAGTAGTGTTAGACAGGGGAATCGGCCCCAGCATTTT
>.|.|TRBJ2-5|TRBV6-5
CASSSRTPKVDQYF
TGTGCCAGCAGTTCGAGGACTCCCAAAGTAGACCAGTACTTC
>.|.|TRBJ2-2|TRBV2
CASSVSRPNTGELFF
TGTGCCAGCAGTGTATCTAGACCGAACACCGGGGAGCTGTTTTTT
>.|.|TRBJ1-2|TRBV7-2
CASSLASASTDGYTF
TGTGCCAGCAGCTTAGCGTCAGCGTCTACTGATGGCTACACCTTC
>TRBD2|once|TRBJ2-1|TRBV7-8
CASSLGGSWNEQFF
TGTGCCAGCAGCTTAGGCGGGAGCTGGAATGAGCAGTTCTTC
>TRBD2|.|TRBJ2-3|TRBV28
CASSLSGGGTDTQYF
TGTGCCAGCAGTTTATCCGGGGGGGGCACAGATACGCAGTATTTT
>TRBD2|few|TRBJ2-1|TRBV5-1
CASSHTKLAGGLYNEQFF
TGCGCCAGCAGCCACACCAAACTAGCGGGGGGCCTCTACAATGAGCAGTTCTTC
>TRBD1|.|TRBJ2-3|TRBV28
CASSILQGASTDTQYF
TGTGCCAGCAGTATCTTACAGGGGGCGAGCACAGATACGCAGTATTTT
>.|.|TRBJ2-5|TRBV18
CASSPPGHWETQYF
TGTGCCAGCTCACCTCCGGGACATTGGGAGACCCAGTACTTC
>TRBD1|.|TRBJ2-3|TRBV27
CASRPLGTGDTDTQYF
TGTGCCAGCAGGCCCCTCGGGACAGGGGACACAGATACGCAGTATTTT
>TRBD2|.|TRBJ2-3|TRBV5-4
CASSLAGDNTDTQYF
TGTGCCAGCAGCTTAGCGGGGGACAACACAGATACGCAGTATTTT
>.|.|TRBJ2-5|TRBV4-1
CASSQGAETQYF
TGCGCCAGCAGCCAAGGTGCGGAGACCCAGTACTTC
>.|.|TRBJ2-1|TRBV4-2
CASSQDRGLAANNEQFF
TGTGCCAGCAGCCAAGACAGGGGGCTAGCGGCTAACAATGAGCAGTTCTTC
>TRBD1|.|TRBJ2-4|TRBV19
CASSIPGGRNIQYF
TGTGCCAGTAGTATCCCAGGGGGTAGAAACATTCAGTACTTC
>.|.|TRBJ2-2|TRBV29-1
CSVEVGELFF
TGCAGCGTGGAGGTCGGGGAGCTGTTTTTT
>TRBD2|once|TRBJ2-1|TRBV18
CASSRRTSGNNEQFF
TGTGCCAGCTCACGACGGACTAGCGGGAACAATGAGCAGTTCTTC
>TRBD2|.|TRBJ2-2|TRBV14
CASSQVGGSPTGELFF
TGTGCCAGCAGCCAAGTAGGCGGGAGTCCCACCGGGGAGCTGTTTTTT
>.|.|TRBJ1-5|TRBV5-8
CASSLRGGRDHQPQHF
TGTGCCAGCAGCCTCCGGGGGGGCAGGGATCATCAGCCCCAGCATTTT
>.|.|TRBJ2-4|TRBV18
CASSPRAGAENIQYF
TGTGCCAGCTCACCACGGGCGGGGGCTGAAAACATTCAGTACTTC
>TRBD1|few|TRBJ1-5|TRBV7-2
CASSYAGQGASRQPQHF
TGTGCCAGCAGCTATGCGGGACAGGGGGCTTCTAGGCAGCCCCAGCATTTT
>TRBD1|.|TRBJ2-2|TRBV5-1
CASSLRDRNTGELFF
TGCGCCAGCAGCTTAAGGGACAGGAACACCGGGGAGCTGTTTTTT
>.|.|TRBJ1-2|TRBV7-2
CASSLASNYGYTF
TGTGCCAGCAGCTTAGCCTCTAACTATGGCTACACCTTC
>.|.|TRBJ2-7|TRBV27
CASSGGAGYEQYF
TGTGCCAGCAGTGGGGGGGCGGGCTACGAGCAGTACTTC
>.|.|TRBJ1-6|TRBV6-6
CASSYLGSSYNSPLHF
TGTGCCAGCAGTTACCTCGGGAGCTCCTATAATTCACCCCTCCACTTT
>.|.|TRBJ2-7|TRBV7-2
CASSLDGVYEQYF
TGTGCCAGCAGCCTAGACGGAGTTTACGAGCAGTACTTC
>.|few|TRBJ1-6|TRBV6-5
CASSLLGTSNSPLHF
TGTGCCAGCAGCCTACTCGGGACAAGTAACTCACCCCTCCACTTT